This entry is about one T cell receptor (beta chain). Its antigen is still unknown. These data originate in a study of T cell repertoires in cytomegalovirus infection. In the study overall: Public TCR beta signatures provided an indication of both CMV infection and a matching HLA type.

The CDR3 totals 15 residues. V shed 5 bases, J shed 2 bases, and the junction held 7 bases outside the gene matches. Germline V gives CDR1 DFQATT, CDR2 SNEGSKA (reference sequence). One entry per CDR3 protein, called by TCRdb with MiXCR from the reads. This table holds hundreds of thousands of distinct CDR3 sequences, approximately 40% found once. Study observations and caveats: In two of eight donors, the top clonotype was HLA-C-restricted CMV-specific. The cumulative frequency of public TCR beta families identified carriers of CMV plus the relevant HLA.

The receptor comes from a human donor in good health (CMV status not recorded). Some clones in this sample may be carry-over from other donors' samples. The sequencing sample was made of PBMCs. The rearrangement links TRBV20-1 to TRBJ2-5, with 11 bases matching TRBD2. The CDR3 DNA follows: TGCAGTGCTTACCCGGGACTAGCGGTACAAGAGACCCAGTACTTC. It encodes CSAYPGLAVQETQYF.